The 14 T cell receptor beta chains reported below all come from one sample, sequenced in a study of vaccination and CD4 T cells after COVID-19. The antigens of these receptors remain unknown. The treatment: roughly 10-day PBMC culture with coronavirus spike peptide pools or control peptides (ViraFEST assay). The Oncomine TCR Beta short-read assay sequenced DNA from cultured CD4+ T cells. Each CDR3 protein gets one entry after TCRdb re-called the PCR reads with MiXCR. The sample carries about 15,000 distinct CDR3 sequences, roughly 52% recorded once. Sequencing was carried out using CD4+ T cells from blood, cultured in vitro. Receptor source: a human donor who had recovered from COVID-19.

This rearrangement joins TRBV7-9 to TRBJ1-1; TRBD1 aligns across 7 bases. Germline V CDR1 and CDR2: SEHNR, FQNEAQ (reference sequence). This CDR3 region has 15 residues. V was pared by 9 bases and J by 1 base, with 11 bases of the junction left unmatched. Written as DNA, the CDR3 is TGTGCCAGTACCAGGACAGGCCTTACGAACACTGAAGCTTTCTTT. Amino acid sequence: CASTRTGLTNTEAFF.

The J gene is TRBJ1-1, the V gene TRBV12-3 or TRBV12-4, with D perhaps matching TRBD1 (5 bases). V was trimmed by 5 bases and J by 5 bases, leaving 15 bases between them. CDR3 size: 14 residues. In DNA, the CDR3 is TGTGCCAGCAGTGAACGGGACTTTAGGACTGAAGCTTTCTTT. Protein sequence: CASSERDFRTEAFF.

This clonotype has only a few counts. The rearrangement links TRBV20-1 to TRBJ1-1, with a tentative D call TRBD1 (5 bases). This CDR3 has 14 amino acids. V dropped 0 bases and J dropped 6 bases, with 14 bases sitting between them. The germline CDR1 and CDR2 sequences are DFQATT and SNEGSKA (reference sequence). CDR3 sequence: CSARDTGHISEAFF. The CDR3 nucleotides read TGCAGTGCTAGAGATACCGGACATATCTCTGAAGCTTTCTTT.

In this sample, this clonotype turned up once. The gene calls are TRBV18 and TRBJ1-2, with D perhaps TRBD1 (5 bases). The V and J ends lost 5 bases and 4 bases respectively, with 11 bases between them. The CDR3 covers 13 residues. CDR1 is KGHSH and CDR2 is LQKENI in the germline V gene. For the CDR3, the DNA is TGTGCCAGCTCATCAAGACAGCTCTATGGCTACACCTTC. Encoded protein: CASSSRQLYGYTF.

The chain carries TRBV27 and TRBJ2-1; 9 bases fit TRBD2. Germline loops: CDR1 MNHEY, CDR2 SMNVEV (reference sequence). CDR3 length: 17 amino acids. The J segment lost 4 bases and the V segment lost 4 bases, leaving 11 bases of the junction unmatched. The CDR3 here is CASSSRSSGGTYNEQFF. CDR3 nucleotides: TGTGCCAGCAGTTCCCGGAGTAGCGGGGGTACTTACAATGAGCAGTTCTTC.

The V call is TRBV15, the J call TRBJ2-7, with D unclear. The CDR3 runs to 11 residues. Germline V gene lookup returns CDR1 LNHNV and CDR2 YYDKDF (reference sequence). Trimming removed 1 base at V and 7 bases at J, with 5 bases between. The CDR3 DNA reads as TGTGCCACCAGCAGAGGGTATGAGCAGTACTTC. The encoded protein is CATSRGYEQYF.

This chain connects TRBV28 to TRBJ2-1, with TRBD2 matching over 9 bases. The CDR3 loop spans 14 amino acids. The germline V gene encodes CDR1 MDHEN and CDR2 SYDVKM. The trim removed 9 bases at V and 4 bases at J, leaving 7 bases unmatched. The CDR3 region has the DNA TGTGCCAGTGCTCCGGGACTAGCTTACAATGAGCAGTTCTTC. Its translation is CASAPGLAYNEQFF.

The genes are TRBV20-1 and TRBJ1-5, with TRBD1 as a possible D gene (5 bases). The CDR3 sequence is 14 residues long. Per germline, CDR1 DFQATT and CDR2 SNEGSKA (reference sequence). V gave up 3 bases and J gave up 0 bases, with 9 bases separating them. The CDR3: CSASGGHSNQPQHF. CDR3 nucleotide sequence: TGCAGTGCTAGTGGCGGACATAGCAATCAGCCCCAGCATTTT.

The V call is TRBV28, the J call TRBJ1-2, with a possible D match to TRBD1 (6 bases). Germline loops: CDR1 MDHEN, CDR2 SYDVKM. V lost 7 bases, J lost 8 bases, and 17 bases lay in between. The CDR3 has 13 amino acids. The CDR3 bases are TGTGCCAGCAAAACTCTGGGGGCGCGGGGCTACACCTTC. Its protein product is CASKTLGARGYTF.

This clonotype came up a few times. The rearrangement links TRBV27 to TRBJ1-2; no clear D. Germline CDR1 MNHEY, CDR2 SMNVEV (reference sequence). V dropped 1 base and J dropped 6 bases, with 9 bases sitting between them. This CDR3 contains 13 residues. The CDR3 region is CASSLLGNHGYTF. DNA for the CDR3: TGTGCCAGCAGTTTATTAGGGAACCATGGCTACACCTTC.

CDR3 in amino acids: CAWSPSTGTGLHF. In DNA, the CDR3 is TGTGCCTGGAGCCCCTCGACCGGGACAGGCCTCCACTTT. The genes are TRBV30 and TRBJ1-6; 8 nucleotides align to TRBD1. The CDR3 totals 13 residues. V gave up 3 bases and J gave up 15 bases; unmatched junction bases: 10. The germline V gene has CDR1 GTSNPN and CDR2 SVGIG (reference sequence).

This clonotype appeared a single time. CDR3 in amino acids: CASSLDVASSGYNEQFF. For the CDR3, the DNA is TGCGCCAGCAGCTTGGACGTGGCGTCTAGCGGTTACAATGAGCAGTTCTTC. The chain links TRBV5-1 to TRBJ2-1; 7 positions match TRBD2. With V trimmed by 0 bases and J by 4 bases, 10 bases remained unmatched. CDR1 is SGHRS, CDR2 YFSETQ, per germline. CDR3 length: 17 amino acids.

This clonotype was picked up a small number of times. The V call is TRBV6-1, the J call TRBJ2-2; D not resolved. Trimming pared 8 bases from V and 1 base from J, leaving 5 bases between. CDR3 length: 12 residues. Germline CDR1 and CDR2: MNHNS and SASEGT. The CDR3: CASRGNTGELFF. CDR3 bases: TGTGCCAGCCGAGGGAACACCGGGGAGCTGTTTTTT.

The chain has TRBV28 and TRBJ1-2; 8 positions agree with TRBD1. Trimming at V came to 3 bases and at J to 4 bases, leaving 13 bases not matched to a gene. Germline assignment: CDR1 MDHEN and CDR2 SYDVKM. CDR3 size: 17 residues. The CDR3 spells CASSFPLYSDRVYGYTF. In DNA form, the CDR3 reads TGTGCCAGCAGTTTCCCACTCTACTCGGACAGGGTCTATGGCTACACCTTC.